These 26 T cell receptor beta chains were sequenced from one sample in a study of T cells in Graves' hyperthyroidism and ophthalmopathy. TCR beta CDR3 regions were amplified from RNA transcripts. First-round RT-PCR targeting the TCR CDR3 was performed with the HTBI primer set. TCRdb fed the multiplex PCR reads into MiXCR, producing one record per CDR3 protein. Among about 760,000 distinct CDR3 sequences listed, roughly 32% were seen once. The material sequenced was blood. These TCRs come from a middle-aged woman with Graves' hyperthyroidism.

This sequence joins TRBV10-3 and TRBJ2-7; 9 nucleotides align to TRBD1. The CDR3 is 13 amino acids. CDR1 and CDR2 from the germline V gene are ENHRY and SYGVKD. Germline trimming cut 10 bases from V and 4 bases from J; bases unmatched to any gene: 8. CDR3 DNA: TGTGCCACGGGACAGGGTCAAGGGTACGAGCAGTACTTC. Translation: CATGQGQGYEQYF.

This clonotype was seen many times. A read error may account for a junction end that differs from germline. The CDR3 DNA sequence: TGTGCTAGCAGCTTAGGTCTAGCCGGGGCCCAAGAGACCCAGTACTTC. It yields the protein CASSLGLAGAQETQYF. The V call is TRBV7-7, the J call TRBJ2-5; D tentatively reads TRBD1 or TRBD2 (5 bases each). CDR1 and CDR2 from the germline V gene are SSHAT and FNYEAQ (reference sequence). CDR3 size: 16 residues.

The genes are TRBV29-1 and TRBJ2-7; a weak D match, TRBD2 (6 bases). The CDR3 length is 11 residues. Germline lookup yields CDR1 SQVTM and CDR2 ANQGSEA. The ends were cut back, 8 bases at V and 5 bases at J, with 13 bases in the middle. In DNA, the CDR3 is TGCAGCAGTTCGGGGGTAGACGAGCAGTACTTC. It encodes CSSSGVDEQYF.

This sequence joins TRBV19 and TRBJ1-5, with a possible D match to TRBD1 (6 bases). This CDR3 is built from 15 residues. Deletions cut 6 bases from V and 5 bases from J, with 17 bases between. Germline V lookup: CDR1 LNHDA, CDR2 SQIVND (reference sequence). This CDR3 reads CASRQRADRHQPQHF. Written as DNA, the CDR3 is TGTGCCAGTAGACAAAGGGCGGACAGACATCAGCCCCAGCATTTT.

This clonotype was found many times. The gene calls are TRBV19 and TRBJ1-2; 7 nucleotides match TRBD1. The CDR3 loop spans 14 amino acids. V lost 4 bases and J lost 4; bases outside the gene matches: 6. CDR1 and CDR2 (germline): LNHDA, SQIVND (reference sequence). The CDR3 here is CASSTTGQIYGYTF. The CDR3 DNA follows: TGTGCCAGTAGTACCACGGGACAGATCTATGGCTACACCTTC.

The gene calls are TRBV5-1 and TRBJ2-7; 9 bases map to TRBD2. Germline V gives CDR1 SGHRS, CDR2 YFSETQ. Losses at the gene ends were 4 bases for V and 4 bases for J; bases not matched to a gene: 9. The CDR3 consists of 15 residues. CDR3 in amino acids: CASSASGVGVYEQYF. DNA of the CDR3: TGCGCCAGCAGCGCTAGCGGGGTGGGAGTTTACGAGCAGTACTTC.

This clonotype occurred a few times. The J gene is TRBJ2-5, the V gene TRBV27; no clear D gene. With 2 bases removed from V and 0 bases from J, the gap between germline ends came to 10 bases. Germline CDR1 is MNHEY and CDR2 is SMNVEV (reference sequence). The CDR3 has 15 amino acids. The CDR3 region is CASSLRRTYQETQYF. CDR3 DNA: TGTGCCAGCAGTTTACGAAGAACGTACCAAGAGACCCAGTACTTC.

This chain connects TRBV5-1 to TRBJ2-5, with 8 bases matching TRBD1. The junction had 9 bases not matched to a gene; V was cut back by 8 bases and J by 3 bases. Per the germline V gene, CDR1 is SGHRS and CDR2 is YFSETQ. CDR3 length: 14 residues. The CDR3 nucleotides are TGCGCCAGTAAAATAGGACAGGGAGAAGAGACCCAGTACTTC. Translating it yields CASKIGQGEETQYF.

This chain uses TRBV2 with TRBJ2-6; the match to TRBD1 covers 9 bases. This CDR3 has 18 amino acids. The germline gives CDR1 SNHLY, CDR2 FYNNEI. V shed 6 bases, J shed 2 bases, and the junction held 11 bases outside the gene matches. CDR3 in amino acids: CASRPGQGSPAGANVLTF. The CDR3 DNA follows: TGTGCCAGCAGGCCGGGACAGGGATCGCCAGCTGGGGCCAACGTCCTGACTTTC.

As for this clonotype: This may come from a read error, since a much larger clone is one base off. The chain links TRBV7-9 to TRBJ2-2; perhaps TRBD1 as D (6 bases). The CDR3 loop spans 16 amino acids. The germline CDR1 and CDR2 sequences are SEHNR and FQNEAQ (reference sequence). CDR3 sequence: CASSINRDSNTGKLFF. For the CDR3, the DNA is TGTGCCAGCAGCATAAACAGGGATTCGAACACCGGGAAGCTGTTTTTT.

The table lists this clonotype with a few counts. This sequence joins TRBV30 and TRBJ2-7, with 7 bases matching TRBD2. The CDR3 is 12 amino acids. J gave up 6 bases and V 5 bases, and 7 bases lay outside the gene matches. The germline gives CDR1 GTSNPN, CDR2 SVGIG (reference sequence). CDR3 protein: CAWDAGDREQYF. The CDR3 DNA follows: TGTGCCTGGGACGCGGGGGATCGCGAGCAGTACTTC.

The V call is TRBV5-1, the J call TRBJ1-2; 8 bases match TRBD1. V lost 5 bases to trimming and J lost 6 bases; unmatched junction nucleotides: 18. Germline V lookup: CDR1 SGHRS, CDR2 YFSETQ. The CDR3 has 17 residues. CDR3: CASSLRPWGTGVHGYTF. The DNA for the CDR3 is TGCGCCAGCAGTCTGAGGCCATGGGGGACAGGAGTGCATGGCTACACCTTC.

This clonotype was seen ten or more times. CDR3 DNA sequence: TGTGCCATCAGTGACCCACTTAGCGGGCTGTACTTC. This encodes CAISDPLSGLYF. The V gene is TRBV10-3, the J gene TRBJ2-7, with 7 nucleotides matching TRBD2. CDR1 is ENHRY, CDR2 SYGVKD, per germline. Losses at the gene ends were 3 bases for V and 12 bases for J; bases not matched to a gene: 8. The CDR3 sequence is 12 residues long.

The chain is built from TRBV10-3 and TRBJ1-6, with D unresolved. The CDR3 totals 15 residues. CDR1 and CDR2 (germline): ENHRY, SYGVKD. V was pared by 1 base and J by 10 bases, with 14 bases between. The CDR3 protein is CAISEWRGTVSPLHF. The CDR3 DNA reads TGTGCCATCAGTGAGTGGCGGGGTACTGTATCACCCCTCCACTTT.

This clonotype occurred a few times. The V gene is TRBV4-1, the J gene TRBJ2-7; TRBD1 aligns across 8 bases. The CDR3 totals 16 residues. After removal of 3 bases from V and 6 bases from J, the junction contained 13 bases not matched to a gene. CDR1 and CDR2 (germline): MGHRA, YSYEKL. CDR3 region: CASSQGSLGQAFEQYF. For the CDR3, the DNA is TGCGCCAGCAGCCAGGGTTCCCTGGGACAGGCTTTCGAGCAGTACTTC.

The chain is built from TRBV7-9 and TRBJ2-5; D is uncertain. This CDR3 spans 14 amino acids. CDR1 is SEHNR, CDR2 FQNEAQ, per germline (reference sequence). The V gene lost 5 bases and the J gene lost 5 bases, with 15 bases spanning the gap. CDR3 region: CASSQDPQSETQYF. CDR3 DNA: TGTGCCAGCAGCCAAGACCCCCAGTCGGAGACCCAGTACTTC.

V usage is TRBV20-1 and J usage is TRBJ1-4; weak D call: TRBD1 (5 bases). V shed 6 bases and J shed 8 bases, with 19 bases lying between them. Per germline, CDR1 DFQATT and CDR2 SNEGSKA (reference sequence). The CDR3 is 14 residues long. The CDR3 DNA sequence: TGCAGTGCCCAAGGGACGGGGGTTCAAGAAAAACTGTTTTTT. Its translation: CSAQGTGVQEKLFF.

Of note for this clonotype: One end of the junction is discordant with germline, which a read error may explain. The CDR3 coding sequence is TGTACCAGCAGTAAAACTTTAGCCTTTAGGAACCACGAGCAGTACTTC. It translates to CTSSKTLAFRNHEQYF. The chain couples TRBV14 to TRBJ2-7; D is uncertain. The CDR3 totals 16 residues. Germline lookup yields CDR1 SGHDN and CDR2 FVKESK.

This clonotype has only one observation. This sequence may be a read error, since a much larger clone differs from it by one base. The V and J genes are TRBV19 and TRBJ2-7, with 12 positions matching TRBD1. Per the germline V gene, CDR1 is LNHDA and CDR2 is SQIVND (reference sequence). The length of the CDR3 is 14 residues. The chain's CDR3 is CASSIGTGGYEHYF. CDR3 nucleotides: TGTGCCAGTAGTATCGGGACAGGGGGCTACGAGCACTACTTC.

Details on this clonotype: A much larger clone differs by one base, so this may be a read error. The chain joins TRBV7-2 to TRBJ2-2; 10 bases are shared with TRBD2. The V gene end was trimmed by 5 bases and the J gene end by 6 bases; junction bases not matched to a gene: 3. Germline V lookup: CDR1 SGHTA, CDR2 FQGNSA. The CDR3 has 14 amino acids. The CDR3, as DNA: TGTGCCAGCAGCGTTAGCGGGGGGCCCGGGGAGCTGTTTTTT. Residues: CASSVSGGPGELFF. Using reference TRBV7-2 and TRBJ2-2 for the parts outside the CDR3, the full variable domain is GAGVSQSPSNKVTEKGKDVELRCDPISGHTALYWYRQSLGQGLEFLIYFQGNSAPDKSGLPSDRFSAERTGGSVSTLTIQRTQQEDSAVYLCASSVSGGPGELFFGEGSRLTVL.

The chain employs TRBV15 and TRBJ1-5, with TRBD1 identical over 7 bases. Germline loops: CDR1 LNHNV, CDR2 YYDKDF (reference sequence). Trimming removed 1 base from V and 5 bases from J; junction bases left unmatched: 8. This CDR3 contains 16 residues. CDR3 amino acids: CATSRVRARGDQPQHF. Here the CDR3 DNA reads TGTGCCACCAGCAGAGTCCGGGCCAGGGGGGATCAGCCCCAGCATTTT.

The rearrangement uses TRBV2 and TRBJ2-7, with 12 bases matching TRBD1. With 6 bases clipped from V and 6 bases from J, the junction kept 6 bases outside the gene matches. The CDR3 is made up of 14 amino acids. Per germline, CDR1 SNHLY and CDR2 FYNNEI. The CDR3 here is CASRSGTGGGEQYF. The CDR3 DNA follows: TGTGCCAGCAGATCCGGGACAGGGGGCGGCGAGCAGTACTTC.

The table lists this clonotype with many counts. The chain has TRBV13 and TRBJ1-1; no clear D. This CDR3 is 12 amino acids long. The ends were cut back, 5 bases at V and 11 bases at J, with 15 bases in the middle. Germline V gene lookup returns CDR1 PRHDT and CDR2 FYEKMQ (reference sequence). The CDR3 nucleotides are TGTGCCAGCAGCGCCCAGGCCAGTACGGCTTTCTTT. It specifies CASSAQASTAFF.

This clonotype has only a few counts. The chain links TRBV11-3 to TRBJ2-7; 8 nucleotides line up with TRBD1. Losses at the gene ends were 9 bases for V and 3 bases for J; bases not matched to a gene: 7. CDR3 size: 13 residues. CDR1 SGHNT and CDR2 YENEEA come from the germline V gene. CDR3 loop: CARRTGPVYEQYF. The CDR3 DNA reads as TGTGCCAGACGGACAGGGCCGGTCTACGAGCAGTACTTC.

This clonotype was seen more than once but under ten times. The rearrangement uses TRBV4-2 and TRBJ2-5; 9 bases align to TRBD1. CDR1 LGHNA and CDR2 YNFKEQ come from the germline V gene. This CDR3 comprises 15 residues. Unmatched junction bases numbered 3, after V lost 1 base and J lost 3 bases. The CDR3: CASSQAGTGKETQYF. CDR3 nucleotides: TGTGCCAGCAGCCAAGCCGGGACAGGGAAAGAGACCCAGTACTTC.

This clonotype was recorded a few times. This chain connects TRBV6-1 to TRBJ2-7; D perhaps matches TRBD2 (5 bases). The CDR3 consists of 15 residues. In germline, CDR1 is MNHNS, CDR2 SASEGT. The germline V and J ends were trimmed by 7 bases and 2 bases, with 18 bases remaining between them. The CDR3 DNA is TGTGCCAGCACTCGGGGTTCCGCGAAGCCCTACGAGCAGTACTTC. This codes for CASTRGSAKPYEQYF.